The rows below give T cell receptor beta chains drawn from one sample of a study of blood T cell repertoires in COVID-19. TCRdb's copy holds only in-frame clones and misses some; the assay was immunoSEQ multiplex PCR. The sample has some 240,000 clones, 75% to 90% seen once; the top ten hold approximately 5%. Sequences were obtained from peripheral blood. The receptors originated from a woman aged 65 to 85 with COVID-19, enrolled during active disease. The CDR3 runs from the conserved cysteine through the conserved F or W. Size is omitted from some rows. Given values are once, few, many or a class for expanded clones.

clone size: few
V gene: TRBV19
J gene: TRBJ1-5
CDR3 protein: CATQPSGTGRWPQHF

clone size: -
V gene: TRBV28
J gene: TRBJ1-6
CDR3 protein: CATPGQGGGSPLHF

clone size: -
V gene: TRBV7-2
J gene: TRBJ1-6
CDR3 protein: CASSARGTDNSPLHF

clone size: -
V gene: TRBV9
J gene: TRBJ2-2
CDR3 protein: CASRFSGRNTGELFF

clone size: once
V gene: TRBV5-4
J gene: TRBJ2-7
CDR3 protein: CASSPAGLAFYEQYF

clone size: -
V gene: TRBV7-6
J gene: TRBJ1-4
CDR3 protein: CASSLGAQFATNEKLFF

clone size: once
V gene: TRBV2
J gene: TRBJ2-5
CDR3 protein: CASSASLQETQYF

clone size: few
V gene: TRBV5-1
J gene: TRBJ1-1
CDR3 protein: CASSLARVGRGSGEAFF

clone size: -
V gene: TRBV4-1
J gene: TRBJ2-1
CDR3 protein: CASSRGPQIYNEQFF

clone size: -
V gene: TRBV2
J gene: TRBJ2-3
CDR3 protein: CASSTLPHTQYF

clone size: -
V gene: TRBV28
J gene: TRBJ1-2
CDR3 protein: CASSPITGSSIYGYTF

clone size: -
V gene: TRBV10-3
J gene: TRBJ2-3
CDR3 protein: CAISTRQGLASDTQYF

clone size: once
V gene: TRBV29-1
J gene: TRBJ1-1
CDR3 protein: CSVPTGYSGDTEAFF

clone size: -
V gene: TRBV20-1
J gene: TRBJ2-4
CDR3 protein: CSASAEPGTKNIQYF

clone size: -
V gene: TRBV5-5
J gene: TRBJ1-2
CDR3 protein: CASSSGQTLYGYTF

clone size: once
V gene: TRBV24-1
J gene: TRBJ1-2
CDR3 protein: CATSAFDRRGNYGYTF

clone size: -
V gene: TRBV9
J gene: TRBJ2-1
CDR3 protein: CASSVDLAGYNEQFF

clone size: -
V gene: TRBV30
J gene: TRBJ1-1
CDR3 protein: CAWKRDRMNTEAFF

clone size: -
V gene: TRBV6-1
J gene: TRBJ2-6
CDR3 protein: CAISGLQAGANVLTF

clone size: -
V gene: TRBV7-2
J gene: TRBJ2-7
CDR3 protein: CASSLGGLVYEQYF

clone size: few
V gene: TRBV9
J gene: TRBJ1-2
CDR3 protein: CASSGNINYGYTF

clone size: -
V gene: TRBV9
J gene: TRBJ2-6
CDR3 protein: CASSVPVNRVGANVLTF